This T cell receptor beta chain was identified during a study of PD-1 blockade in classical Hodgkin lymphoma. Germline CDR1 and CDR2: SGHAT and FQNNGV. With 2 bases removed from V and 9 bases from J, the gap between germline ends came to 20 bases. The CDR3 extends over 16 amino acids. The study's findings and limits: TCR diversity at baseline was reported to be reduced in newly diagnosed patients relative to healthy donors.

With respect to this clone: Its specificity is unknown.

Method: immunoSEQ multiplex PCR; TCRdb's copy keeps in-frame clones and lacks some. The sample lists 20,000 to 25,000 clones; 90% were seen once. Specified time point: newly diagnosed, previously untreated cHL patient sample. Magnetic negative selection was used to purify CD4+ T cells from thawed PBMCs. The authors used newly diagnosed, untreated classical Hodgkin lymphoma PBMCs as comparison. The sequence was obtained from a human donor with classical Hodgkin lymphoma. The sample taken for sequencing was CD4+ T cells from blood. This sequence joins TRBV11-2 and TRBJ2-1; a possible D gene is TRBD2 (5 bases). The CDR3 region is CASSLLDPFGSVEQFF. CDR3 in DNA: TGTGCCAGCAGCTTACTAGACCCCTTCGGTAGCGTTGAGCAGTTCTTC. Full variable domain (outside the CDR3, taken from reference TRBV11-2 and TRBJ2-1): EAGVAQSPRYKIIEKRQSVAFWCNPISGHATLYWYQQILGQGPKLLIQFQNNGVVDDSQLPKDRFSAERLKGVDSTLKIQPAKLEDSAVYLCASSLLDPFGSVEQFFGPGTRLTVL.